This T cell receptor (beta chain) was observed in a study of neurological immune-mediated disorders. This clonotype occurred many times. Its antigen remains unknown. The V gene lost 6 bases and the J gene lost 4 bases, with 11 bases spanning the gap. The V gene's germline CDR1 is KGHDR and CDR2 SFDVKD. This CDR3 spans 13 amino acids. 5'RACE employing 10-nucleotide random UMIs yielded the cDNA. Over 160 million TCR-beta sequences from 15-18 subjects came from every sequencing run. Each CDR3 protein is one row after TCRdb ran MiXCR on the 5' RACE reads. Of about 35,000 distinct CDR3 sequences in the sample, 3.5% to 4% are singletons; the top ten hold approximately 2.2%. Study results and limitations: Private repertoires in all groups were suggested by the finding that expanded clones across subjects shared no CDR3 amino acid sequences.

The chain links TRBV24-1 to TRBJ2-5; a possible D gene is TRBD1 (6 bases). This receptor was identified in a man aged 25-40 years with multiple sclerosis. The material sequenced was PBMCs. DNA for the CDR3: TGTGCCACCAGTCCCAGGGGAATAGAGACCCAGTACTTC. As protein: CATSPRGIETQYF.